This T cell receptor beta chain derives from a study of control samples from healthy donors and cancer patients. V lost 4 bases and J lost 3, with 13 bases in between. Germline values: CDR1 GTSNPN, CDR2 SVGIG (reference sequence). The CDR3 spans 14 residues. Clones were sequenced by immunoSEQ multiplex PCR, and TCRdb holds only the in-frame ones, with some missing. The data contain approximately 90,000 clones, about 87% of them singletons. This clone has a single count. V usage is TRBV30 and J usage is TRBJ2-1; unclear D gene. Specimen: blood. This sequence originates from a woman aged 70-85 years in good health. The CDR3 DNA reads TGTGCCTGGAAAAGTAACGTCCTCTACAATGAGCAGTTCTTC. It specifies CAWKSNVLYNEQFF.